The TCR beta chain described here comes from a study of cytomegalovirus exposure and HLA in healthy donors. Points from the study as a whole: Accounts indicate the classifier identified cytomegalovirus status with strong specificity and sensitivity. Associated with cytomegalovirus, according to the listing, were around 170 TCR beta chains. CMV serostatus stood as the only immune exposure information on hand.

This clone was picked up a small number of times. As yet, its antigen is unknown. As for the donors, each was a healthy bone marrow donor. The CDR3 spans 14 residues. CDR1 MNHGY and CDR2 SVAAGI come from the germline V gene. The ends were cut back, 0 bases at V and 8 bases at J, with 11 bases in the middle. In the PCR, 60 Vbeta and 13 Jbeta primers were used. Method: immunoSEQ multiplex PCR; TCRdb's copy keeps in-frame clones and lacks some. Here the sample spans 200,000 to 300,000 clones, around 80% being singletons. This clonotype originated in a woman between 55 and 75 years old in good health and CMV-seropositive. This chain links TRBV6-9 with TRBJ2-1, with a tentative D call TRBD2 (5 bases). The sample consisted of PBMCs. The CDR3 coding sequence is TGTGCCAGCAGTTATTCCCTAGCTGGGGATGAGCAGTTCTTC. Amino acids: CASSYSLAGDEQFF.